These 28 T cell receptor beta chains were sequenced from one sample in a study of technical replicates of blood from several donors. Profiling relied on immunoSEQ multiplex PCR, and the TCRdb table lists in-frame clones only, not all of them. Seen here are about 82,000 clones, roughly 95% observed once, and the top ten hold 0.37%. Material: T cells isolated from PBMCs. The receptor source for this set is a human donor in good health.

V usage is TRBV27 and J usage is TRBJ1-1, with TRBD1 as a possible D gene (5 bases). V was shortened by 7 bases and J by 3 bases, with 12 bases between the two germline ends. CDR1 MNHEY and CDR2 SMNVEV come from the germline V gene (reference sequence). The CDR3 runs 13 residues. CDR3 coding DNA: TGTGCCAGCATTGACAGAGGCTACACTGAAGCTTTCTTT. Encoded protein: CASIDRGYTEAFF.

J is TRBJ2-2 and V is TRBV9; the match to TRBD2 covers 7 bases. Germline CDR1 is SGDLS and CDR2 is YYNGEE. V gave up 4 bases and J gave up 3 bases; unmatched junction bases: 9. This CDR3 contains 16 residues. CDR3 nucleotides: TGTGCCAGCAGCCCCCAGGGAGGGCCACACACCGGGGAGCTGTTTTTT. It codes for CASSPQGGPHTGELFF. The whole variable domain, remainder taken from reference TRBV9 and TRBJ2-2, is DSGVTQTPKHLITATGQRVTLRCSPRSGDLSVYWYQQSLDQGLQFLIQYYNGEERAKGNILERFSAQQFPDLHSELNLSSLELGDSALYFCASSPQGGPHTGELFFGEGSRLTVL.

The chain uses TRBV6-1 and TRBJ1-2; 7 bases map to TRBD1. Trimming at V came to 2 bases and at J to 6 bases, leaving 6 bases not matched to a gene. The CDR3 covers 14 residues. The germline V gene has CDR1 MNHNS and CDR2 SASEGT. CDR3 sequence reads: CASSELGTDNGYTF. For the CDR3, the DNA is TGTGCCAGCAGTGAACTAGGGACAGACAATGGCTACACCTTC.

The CDR3 loop reads CASSYGTEAFF. The CDR3 nucleotides read TGTGCCAGCAGCTACGGCACTGAAGCTTTCTTT. This chain joins TRBV5-6 and TRBJ1-1; D remains ambiguous. In germline, CDR1 is SGHDT, CDR2 YYEEEE. Between the trimmed V and J ends, which lost 3 bases and 4 bases, there was a span of 4 bases. CDR3 length equals 11 residues.

This sequence joins TRBV7-9 and TRBJ2-1, with 10 bases matching TRBD2. Germline CDR1 and CDR2: SEHNR and FQNEAQ (reference sequence). There are 15 residues in the CDR3. Losses at the gene ends were 1 base for V and 10 bases for J; bases not matched to a gene: 7. CDR3 sequence (DNA): TGTGCCAGCAGCTTAGGGCTAGCGGGAGCTGGCGAGCAGTTCTTC. This translates into CASSLGLAGAGEQFF.

V is TRBV6-5 and J is TRBJ1-4; D gene unclear. The CDR3 runs to 16 residues. Germline V gene sequence: CDR1 MNHEY, CDR2 SVGAGI. V was shortened by 6 bases and J by 3 bases, with 17 bases between the two germline ends. The CDR3 bases are TGTGCCAGCAGCTACCTCTACAGAACCGCTAATGAAAAACTGTTTTTT. Translation gives CASSYLYRTANEKLFF.

This clone has just one count. This chain links TRBV28 with TRBJ2-3; TRBD2 aligns across 10 bases. There are 17 residues in the CDR3. Germline V gene lookup returns CDR1 MDHEN and CDR2 SYDVKM. Germline trimming cut 5 bases from V and 4 bases from J; bases unmatched to any gene: 12. In DNA form, the CDR3 reads TGTGCCAGCAGTAGGACTCCGGGACTAGCGTTTCCAGATACGCAGTATTTT. Its translation is CASSRTPGLAFPDTQYF.

V is TRBV7-9 and J is TRBJ1-4, with 7 bases aligning to TRBD1. CDR1 and CDR2 (germline): SEHNR, FQNEAQ (reference sequence). The V and J ends lost 5 bases and 8 bases, in that order; junction bases with no gene match: 8. CDR3 length: 14 amino acids. CDR3 bases: TGTGCCAGCAGCATCCCGACCAGGGGGGAAAAACTGTTTTTT. This translates into CASSIPTRGEKLFF.

The rearrangement joins TRBV29-1 to TRBJ2-1; 10 bases are a match to TRBD2. Germline V gene data show CDR1 as SQVTM and CDR2 as ANQGSEA. Germline trimming cut 4 bases from V and 10 bases from J; bases unmatched to any gene: 7. The length of the CDR3 is 13 residues. The CDR3 protein is CSVGGTSAREQFF. The CDR3 bases are TGCAGCGTTGGAGGGACTAGCGCCAGAGAGCAGTTCTTC.

The rearrangement links TRBV6-1 to TRBJ1-5, with a tentative D call TRBD1 (6 bases). The CDR3 contains 13 residues. Trimming left V 3 bases short and J 3 bases short, with 6 bases between. Germline CDR1 reads MNHNS; CDR2 reads SASEGT. CDR3 protein: CASSEGANQPQHF. As DNA, the CDR3 is TGTGCCAGCAGTGAGGGGGCCAATCAGCCCCAGCATTTT.

The chain carries TRBV2 and TRBJ2-2; D remains unclear. The CDR3 has 15 residues. V was shortened by 8 bases and J by 6 bases, with 19 bases between the two germline ends. Germline V CDR1 and CDR2: SNHLY, FYNNEI. Here the CDR3 reads CASGISGLPSGELFF. In DNA, the CDR3 is TGTGCCAGCGGTATCAGTGGCTTACCATCCGGGGAGCTGTTTTTT.

This clone came up once. The J gene is TRBJ1-3, the V gene TRBV27; D remains ambiguous. The ends were cut back, 2 bases at V and 4 bases at J, with 9 bases in the middle. Germline CDR1 and CDR2: MNHEY and SMNVEV (reference sequence). The CDR3 is made up of 14 amino acids. The CDR3: CASSLSLQGNTIYF. In DNA form, the CDR3 reads TGTGCCAGCAGTTTAAGCCTACAGGGAAACACCATATATTTT.

This chain links TRBV21-1 with TRBJ1-1. TRBV21-1 is a known pseudogene. This CDR3 comprises 15 residues. Here the CDR3 reads CASSNLEPPGTEAFF. The CDR3 DNA follows: TGTGCCAGCAGCAACCTGGAACCCCCGGGGACTGAAGCTTTCTTT.

The rearrangement joins TRBV30 to TRBJ2-5; no clear D. The CDR3 contains 13 residues. Germline CDR1 and CDR2: GTSNPN and SVGIG (reference sequence). V gave up 3 bases and J gave up 9 bases, with 17 bases separating them. Here the CDR3 reads CAWRLAGLQAQYF. In nucleotides, the CDR3 is TGTGCCTGGAGATTGGCCGGCCTCCAGGCCCAGTACTTC.

The chain couples TRBV28 to TRBJ1-5; 7 nucleotides line up with TRBD1. Germline V gives CDR1 MDHEN, CDR2 SYDVKM. Trimming removed 2 bases from V and 5 bases from J; junction bases left unmatched: 3. There are 14 residues in the CDR3. The CDR3 bases are TGTGCCAGCAGTTTAAGGACAGGCGATCAGCCCCAGCATTTT. This gives the protein CASSLRTGDQPQHF. Looking up the rest from reference TRBV28 and TRBJ1-5 gives the full variable domain: DVKVTQSSRYLVKRTGEKVFLECVQDMDHENMFWYRQDPGLGLRLIYFSYDVKMKEKGDIPEGYSVSREKKERFSLILESASTNQTSMYLCASSLRTGDQPQHFGDGTRLSIL.

This clone has just one count. This chain joins TRBV5-6 and TRBJ2-7, with TRBD2 matching over 10 bases. V lost 4 bases, J lost 4 bases, and 5 bases stayed unmatched. The CDR3 sequence is 14 residues long. Germline-derived CDR1 and CDR2 are SGHDT and YYEEEE. The CDR3 nucleotides read TGTGCCAGCAGCGCCGGACTAGCGGTATACGAGCAGTACTTC. This sequence encodes CASSAGLAVYEQYF.

This clone showed up just once. V usage is TRBV2 and J usage is TRBJ1-5, with TRBD1 as a possible D gene (5 bases). In germline, CDR1 is SNHLY, CDR2 FYNNEI. V lost 2 bases and J lost 4, with 9 bases in between. The length of the CDR3 is 14 residues. CDR3 loop: CASSELAGNQPQHF. As DNA, the CDR3 is TGTGCCAGCAGTGAATTGGCAGGGAATCAGCCCCAGCATTTT.

The chain recombines TRBV28 with TRBJ2-5, with a possible D match to TRBD2 (5 bases). Trimming stripped 4 bases from V and 0 bases from J, with 18 bases between. The germline V gene has CDR1 MDHEN and CDR2 SYDVKM. This CDR3 is built from 17 residues. The chain's CDR3 is CASSSPGLSVYQETQYF. CDR3 nucleotide sequence: TGTGCCAGCAGTTCCCCTGGACTGTCCGTATACCAAGAGACCCAGTACTTC. The entire variable domain, with the rest obtained from reference TRBV28 and TRBJ2-5, is as follows: DVKVTQSSRYLVKRTGEKVFLECVQDMDHENMFWYRQDPGLGLRLIYFSYDVKMKEKGDIPEGYSVSREKKERFSLILESASTNQTSMYLCASSSPGLSVYQETQYFGPGTRLLVL.

The chain employs TRBV9 and TRBJ1-5; 7 bases line up with TRBD1. V lost 0 bases to trimming and J lost 5 bases; unmatched junction nucleotides: 8. This CDR3 comprises 16 residues. The germline CDR1 and CDR2 sequences are SGDLS and YYNGEE. CDR3 coding DNA: TGTGCCAGCAGCGTAGCTTTGGACAGGATTTATCAGCCCCAGCATTTT. This sequence encodes CASSVALDRIYQPQHF.

The chain employs TRBV7-2 and TRBJ2-3, with 8 bases aligning to TRBD2. The CDR3 extends over 15 amino acids. Trimming at V came to 2 bases and at J to 6 bases, leaving 7 bases not matched to a gene. Germline lookup yields CDR1 SGHTA and CDR2 FQGNSA. CDR3 amino acids: CASSLMAGGSDTQYF. CDR3 bases: TGTGCCAGCAGCTTAATGGCGGGAGGATCCGATACGCAGTATTTT.

The chain employs TRBV10-3 and TRBJ2-7; 13 bases match TRBD2. V was clipped by 8 bases and J by 7 bases; unmatched bases: 8. CDR1 and CDR2 (germline): ENHRY, SYGVKD. There are 14 residues in the CDR3. The CDR3 sequence: CAIERTSGSGEQYF. The DNA of the CDR3 is TGTGCCATCGAAAGGACTAGCGGGAGCGGTGAGCAGTACTTC.

The chain employs TRBV2 and TRBJ2-3, with 11 bases fitting TRBD2. Germline V gene data show CDR1 as SNHLY and CDR2 as FYNNEI. Unmatched junction bases numbered 9, after V lost 7 bases and J lost 6 bases. The CDR3 is 15 amino acids. The CDR3 loop reads CASTRLAGGVDTQYF. The CDR3 DNA reads as TGTGCCAGCACGAGGTTAGCGGGAGGGGTGGATACGCAGTATTTT.

The gene calls are TRBV19 and TRBJ2-5; TRBD1 aligns across 8 bases. V was clipped by 6 bases and J by 5 bases; unmatched bases: 5. This CDR3 spans 13 amino acids. Germline lookup yields CDR1 LNHDA and CDR2 SQIVND (reference sequence). CDR3: CASRQGVRETQYF. The CDR3 DNA is TGTGCCAGTAGACAGGGGGTTCGGGAGACCCAGTACTTC.

CDR3 residues: CASSPEAGGYYEQYF. DNA of the CDR3: TGTGCCAGCAGTCCGGAAGCGGGAGGCTACTACGAGCAGTACTTC. The V gene is TRBV6-5, the J gene TRBJ2-7; TRBD2 agrees at 9 bases. The ends lost 5 bases at V and 3 bases at J; junction bases unmatched: 8. The CDR3 loop spans 15 amino acids. CDR1 is MNHEY and CDR2 is SVGAGI in the germline V gene.

The chain has TRBV5-5 and TRBJ1-5; 9 nucleotides align to TRBD1. Losses at the gene ends were 4 bases for V and 5 bases for J; bases not matched to a gene: 4. In germline, CDR1 is SGHKS, CDR2 YYEKEE (reference sequence). The CDR3 sequence is 14 residues long. CDR3: CASSMGQGYQPQHF. CDR3 bases: TGTGCCAGCAGCATGGGACAGGGTTATCAGCCCCAGCATTTT.

V is TRBV9 and J is TRBJ1-5; 9 bases match TRBD1. This CDR3 comprises 15 residues. Germline CDR1 and CDR2: SGDLS and YYNGEE. V was clipped by 0 bases and J by 5 bases; unmatched bases: 3. CDR3 coding DNA: TGTGCCAGCAGCGTAGAGACAGGGGGATATCAGCCCCAGCATTTT. Encoded protein: CASSVETGGYQPQHF.

This clone has just one count. CDR3 sequence reads: CASRTPGEGPRREAFF. CDR3 coding DNA: TGTGCCAGTAGAACACCGGGGGAGGGCCCTAGGCGAGAAGCTTTCTTT. J is TRBJ1-1 and V is TRBV19, with D possibly being TRBD1 (5 bases). This CDR3 has 16 amino acids. The V and J ends lost 6 bases and 8 bases respectively, with 25 bases between them. CDR1 and CDR2 from the germline V gene are LNHDA and SQIVND (reference sequence). The entire variable domain, with the rest obtained from reference TRBV19 and TRBJ1-1, is as follows: DGGITQSPKYLFRKEGQNVTLSCEQNLNHDAMYWYRQDPGQGLRLIYYSQIVNDFQKGDIAEGYSVSREKKESFPLTVTSAQKNPTAFYLCASRTPGEGPRREAFFGQGTRLTVV.

The chain recombines TRBV18 with TRBJ2-7; D may be TRBD2 (6 bases). Germline-derived CDR1 and CDR2 are KGHSH and LQKENI. This CDR3 comprises 14 residues. V was pared by 5 bases and J by 0 bases, with 11 bases between. DNA of the CDR3: TGTGCCAGCTCAGGGGGACTGAACTCCTACGAGCAGTACTTC. Its translation: CASSGGLNSYEQYF.